This T cell receptor (beta chain) came from a study of EBV T-cell therapy then PD-1 blockade in nasopharyngeal carcinoma. This sample's time point: 266 days after commencement of treatment, after nivolumab therapy. As for treatment: AdE1-LMPpoly-expanded autologous EBV-specific T-cell therapy followed by anti-PD-1 nivolumab. Data came from immunoSEQ multiplex PCR; TCRdb stores just in-frame clones and leaves some out. Altogether 20,000 to 25,000 clones are present, roughly 80% being singletons, with the ten largest covering roughly a third. This clone has just a few counts. The antigen is undetermined. The input for sequencing was CD8+ T cells from blood, taken around day 270 from a patient whose treatment included autologous EBV-specific T cells and nivolumab. This clonotype was sampled from a man aged 40-49 years with nasopharyngeal carcinoma.

CDR3 coding DNA: TGTGCCAGCAGGGCGGGAACTGAAGCTTTCTTT. Protein: CASRAGTEAFF. The rearrangement links TRBV6-5 to TRBJ1-1; D gene unclear. This CDR3 contains 11 residues. Trimming removed 6 bases from V and 5 bases from J, with 7 bases in between. Germline-derived CDR1 and CDR2 are MNHEY and SVGAGI.